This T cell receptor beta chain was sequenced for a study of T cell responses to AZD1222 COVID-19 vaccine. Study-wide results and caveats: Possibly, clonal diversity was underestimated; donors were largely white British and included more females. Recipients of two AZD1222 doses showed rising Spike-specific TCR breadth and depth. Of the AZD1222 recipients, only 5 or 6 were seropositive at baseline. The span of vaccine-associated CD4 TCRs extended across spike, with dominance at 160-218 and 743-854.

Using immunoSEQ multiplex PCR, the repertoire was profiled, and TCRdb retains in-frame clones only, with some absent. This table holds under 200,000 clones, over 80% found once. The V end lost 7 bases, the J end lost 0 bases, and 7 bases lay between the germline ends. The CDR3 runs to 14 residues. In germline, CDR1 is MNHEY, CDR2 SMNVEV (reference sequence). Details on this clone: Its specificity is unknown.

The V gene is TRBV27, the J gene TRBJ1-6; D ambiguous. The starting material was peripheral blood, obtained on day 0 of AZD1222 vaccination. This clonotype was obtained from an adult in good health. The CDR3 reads CASKYGSYNSPLHF. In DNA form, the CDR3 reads TGTGCCAGCAAGTACGGCTCCTATAATTCACCCCTCCACTTT.